A single sample gave rise to the 17 T cell receptor beta chains below, sequenced in a study of Graves' ophthalmopathy and Graves' hyperthyroidism. The TCR beta CDR3 regions underwent amplification from RNA transcripts. The authors performed first-round RT-PCR with HTBI primers and then a second-round multiplex PCR. TCRdb redid the calling of the multiplex PCR reads with MiXCR, one entry per CDR3 protein. The sample holds 350,000 to 400,000 distinct CDR3 sequences; about 17% are singletons and the top ten take about 1.4%. Input material: peripheral blood. The receptor set was obtained from a woman between 18 and 29 years old with Graves' ophthalmopathy.

This clonotype was seen ten or more times. This chain links TRBV29-1 with TRBJ1-1; perhaps TRBD1 as D (6 bases). The CDR3 is made up of 12 amino acids. Germline values: CDR1 SQVTM, CDR2 ANQGSEA. Trimming took off 6 bases at V and 0 bases at J, with 8 bases between the two ends. The CDR3 DNA follows: TGCAGCGTGGACAGATTGAACACTGAAGCTTTCTTT. Its protein product is CSVDRLNTEAFF.

At least ten counts were recorded for this clonotype. The junction does not match germline at one end; this may be a read error. J is TRBJ2-5 and V is TRBV6-5, with 9 bases identical to TRBD2. Per germline, CDR1 MNHEY and CDR2 SVGAGI. The CDR3 covers 15 residues. The CDR3 DNA is TGTGCCAGCAGTTACCGGGGGGCTAGCGGGACCAGGAGAAACTTC. Its protein product is CASSYRGASGTRRNF.

This sequence joins TRBV6-1 and TRBJ2-5; either TRBD1 or TRBD2 may supply D (5 bases each). Germline CDR1 MNHNS, CDR2 SASEGT. The CDR3 runs to 15 residues. V was trimmed by 8 bases and J by 5 bases, leaving 21 bases between them. The CDR3 loop reads CASQSPSEGRETQYF. CDR3 in DNA: TGTGCCAGCCAGAGTCCTTCTGAGGGACGGGAGACCCAGTACTTC.

V and J are TRBV12-3 or TRBV12-4 and TRBJ1-2; D gene ambiguous. Trimming cost V 6 bases and J 1 base, with 6 bases left between them. This CDR3 has 12 amino acids. CDR3 loop: CASRDLNYGYTF. DNA of the CDR3: TGTGCCAGCAGGGACCTTAACTATGGCTACACCTTC.

This clonotype was recorded many times. This rearrangement joins TRBV6-1 to TRBJ2-5; D unresolved. Germline CDR1 reads MNHNS; CDR2 reads SASEGT. Trimming took 7 bases from V and 5 from J, leaving 8 bases between them. This CDR3 has 11 amino acids. The CDR3 here is CASNGPETQYF. The CDR3 nucleotides are TGTGCCAGCAATGGGCCTGAGACCCAGTACTTC.

This chain joins TRBV7-2 and TRBJ2-2; D tentatively reads TRBD1 or TRBD2 (5 bases each). Trimming left V 5 bases short and J 1 base short, with 11 bases between. Germline CDR1 and CDR2: SGHTA and FQGNSA. The CDR3 contains 15 residues. This chain's CDR3 is CASSPLGENTGELFF. CDR3 DNA sequence: TGTGCCAGCAGCCCCTTGGGGGAGAACACCGGGGAGCTGTTTTTT.

This clonotype was observed many times. V and J are TRBV19 and TRBJ1-5; TRBD1 might be the D (6 bases). The ends were cut back, 7 bases at V and 2 bases at J, with 18 bases in the middle. Germline assignment: CDR1 LNHDA and CDR2 SQIVND (reference sequence). This CDR3 comprises 16 residues. CDR3 coding DNA: TGTGCCAGTACTCGAGAATTGGGGGCAGGCAATCAGCCCCAGCATTTT. This encodes CASTRELGAGNQPQHF.

This clonotype was detected ten times or more. The CDR3 sequence: CASSTAGAQETQYF. Written as DNA, the CDR3 is TGTGCCAGCTCAACAGCAGGGGCTCAAGAGACCCAGTACTTC. The V call is TRBV12-3 or TRBV12-4, the J call TRBJ2-5, with D perhaps TRBD1 (6 bases). This CDR3 is 14 amino acids long. The ends were cut back, 8 bases at V and 2 bases at J, with 15 bases in the middle.

The table lists this clonotype with a few counts. The chain couples TRBV6-2 or TRBV6-3 to TRBJ2-7; a possible D gene is TRBD2 (5 bases). Deletions cut 5 bases from V and 2 bases from J, with 10 bases between. The CDR3 contains 13 residues. CDR1 MNHEY and CDR2 SVGEGT come from the germline V gene. CDR3 sequence: CASSKDLPYEQYF. Here the CDR3 DNA reads TGTGCCAGCAGTAAGGACTTGCCCTACGAGCAGTACTTC.

This clonotype was counted at least ten times. V usage is TRBV6-2 or TRBV6-3 and J usage is TRBJ2-2; 7 bases are shared with TRBD1. CDR1 is MNHEY and CDR2 is SVGEGT in the germline V gene. The CDR3 is 14 residues long. The ends lost 6 bases at V and 2 bases at J; junction bases unmatched: 3. This CDR3 is CASRGQSNTGELFF. The CDR3 region has the DNA TGTGCCAGCAGGGGACAGTCAAACACCGGGGAGCTGTTTTTT.

This clonotype was found many times. J is TRBJ2-2 and V is TRBV19; D not certain. CDR3 length: 11 residues. Trimming removed 3 bases from V and 7 bases from J, with 3 bases in between. Germline V gene data show CDR1 as LNHDA and CDR2 as SQIVND (reference sequence). The CDR3 region has the DNA TGTGCCAGTAGTATTGTCGGGGAGCTGTTTTTT. Translating it yields CASSIVGELFF.

This clonotype has at least ten counts. This chain links TRBV12-3 or TRBV12-4 with TRBJ2-2; D uncertain. V was trimmed by 7 bases and J by 2 bases, leaving 5 bases between them. The length of the CDR3 is 12 residues. This CDR3 reads CASTQNTGELFF. The CDR3, as DNA: TGTGCCAGCACCCAAAACACCGGGGAGCTGTTTTTT.

This clonotype came up many times. The chain joins TRBV20-1 to TRBJ2-7, with TRBD2 matching over 10 bases. After removal of 5 bases from V and 6 bases from J, the junction contained 10 bases not matched to a gene. The germline CDR1 and CDR2 sequences are DFQATT and SNEGSKA (reference sequence). The CDR3 totals 14 residues. The CDR3 bases are TGCAGTGCTCTGCTAGCGGGAGCCAGGGGCGAGCAGTACTTC. This sequence encodes CSALLAGARGEQYF.

This clonotype was detected many times. Here the CDR3 reads CSARGRQVNYGYTF. The CDR3 DNA sequence: TGCAGTGCTAGAGGGCGACAGGTTAACTATGGCTACACCTTC. The V gene is TRBV20-1, the J gene TRBJ1-2; maybe TRBD1 (6 bases). Germline values: CDR1 DFQATT, CDR2 SNEGSKA (reference sequence). CDR3 length: 14 residues. V was shortened by 1 base and J by 1 base, with 10 bases between the two germline ends.

This clonotype has at least ten counts. The chain employs TRBV20-1 and TRBJ2-3, with TRBD1 matching 7 bases. The CDR3 runs to 13 residues. With V trimmed by 4 bases and J by 0 bases, 1 base remained unmatched. Germline V lookup: CDR1 DFQATT, CDR2 SNEGSKA (reference sequence). This CDR3 is CSATGQSTDTQYF. In DNA form, the CDR3 reads TGCAGTGCTACGGGACAGAGCACAGATACGCAGTATTTT.

Ten or more counts support this clonotype. The chain is built from TRBV19 and TRBJ2-4; a weak D match, TRBD2 (5 bases). With 3 bases removed from V and 1 base from J, the gap between germline ends came to 13 bases. This CDR3 has 16 amino acids. Germline-derived CDR1 and CDR2 are LNHDA and SQIVND (reference sequence). Here the CDR3 reads CASSIPGWEAKNIQYF. The CDR3 DNA sequence: TGTGCCAGTAGTATCCCGGGATGGGAGGCCAAAAACATTCAGTACTTC.

This clonotype was observed many times. V gene TRBV6-5 combines with J gene TRBJ1-2, with 7 bases that match TRBD1. Germline CDR1 reads MNHEY; CDR2 reads SVGAGI. The V gene end was trimmed by 2 bases and the J gene end by 5 bases; junction bases not matched to a gene: 8. CDR3 length: 15 amino acids. CDR3 sequence (DNA): TGTGCCAGCAGTTACGAGGGGGACAGCCCGTATGGCTACACCTTC. Translating it yields CASSYEGDSPYGYTF.